This TCR beta chain was captured in a study of T-cell reconstitution after alpha-beta-depleted transplantation in children. Study-wide findings and caveats: The origin of alpha-beta T cells about two months after transplant was reportedly several hundred expanded graft clones.

Researchers prepared the TCRbeta library using unique molecular identifiers, the study reports. TCRdb reprocessed the PCR reads via MiXCR and lists one record per CDR3 protein. The repertoire holds more than 300,000 distinct CDR3 sequences, with about a sixth as singletons. This clonotype was detected a few times. No antigen is known for it. Germline CDR1 SGHTA, CDR2 FQGTGA. Trimming removed 2 bases from V and 5 bases from J, with 12 bases in between. The CDR3 length is 15 residues. Sequenced here: PBMCs, mostly from graft donor cells, sampled 360 days after TCRalphabeta/CD19-depleted stem cell transplant. This TCR was sampled from a male patient aged 2-15 years who had a stem cell transplant for acute lymphoblastic leukemia, so the T cells may come from the graft donor. The rearrangement joins TRBV7-3 to TRBJ2-2; the D gene is possibly TRBD2 (6 bases). In DNA form, the CDR3 reads TGTGCCAGCAGCTTAGCTCGGGGGAAGACCGGGGAGCTGTTTTTT. It translates to CASSLARGKTGELFF.